Given below is one T cell receptor (beta chain) in context. What it recognizes is unknown. Profiled with immunoSEQ multiplex PCR; TCRdb holds only in-frame clones, not every one. The sample records some 150,000 clones, less than 90% being singletons. In germline, CDR1 is SGHNT, CDR2 YYREEE (reference sequence). Trimming shortened V by 4 bases and J by 0 bases, and 4 bases separated the two germline ends. The length of the CDR3 is 12 residues. Documented time point: baseline pretreatment blood. Treatment given: 15 Gy SBRT to primary tumor, nephrectomy 4 weeks later. The data stem from a study of radiation and T cells in renal cell carcinoma. Study-wide background: Nephrectomy followed 15 Gy stereotactic body radiation by 4 weeks. General observations from the study: Top tumor clonotypes rose in blood 2 weeks post-radiation, then contracted.

The source material was blood, sampled from a patient whose treatment included radiotherapy and nephrectomy. The chain joins TRBV5-4 to TRBJ1-2, with D unclear. The TCR originated in a woman in her forties or fifties with renal cell carcinoma. As DNA, the CDR3 is TGTGCCAGCAGCGAAACTAACTATGGCTACACCTTC. It is translated as CASSETNYGYTF.